This TCR beta chain was captured by sequencing in a study of vaccination and CD4 T cells after COVID-19. About the study: Investigators drew the post-COVID samples a median 101 days after diagnosis, with a range of 35 to 161.

Stated treatment: approximately 9-day PBMC culture with coronavirus spike peptide pools or control peptides (ViraFEST assay). Roughly 2 million PBMCs went into each well for culture with around 10 IU/ml IL-2 and 7.5 to 10 ug/ml peptide pools. Negative selection purified CD4+ T cells after around ten days of culture. Germline CDR1 and CDR2: SEHNR and FQNEAQ (reference sequence). This CDR3 has 12 amino acids. V was trimmed by 5 bases and J by 4 bases, leaving 6 bases between them. This clonotype showed up just a few times. The antigen remains undetermined. With the Oncomine TCR Beta short-read assay, DNA from cultured CD4+ T cells was sequenced. A single record per CDR3 protein comes from TCRdb applying MiXCR to the PCR reads. This table has roughly 20,000 distinct CDR3 sequences, about 41% appearing once.

This rearrangement joins TRBV7-9 to TRBJ1-5; D call uncertain. Specimen: CD4+ T cells from blood, cultured in vitro, collected after SARS-CoV-2 vaccination. This TCR came from a human donor who had recovered from COVID-19. CDR3 loop: CASSIGNQPQHF. CDR3 DNA sequence: TGTGCCAGCAGCATCGGTAATCAGCCCCAGCATTTT.